Following are 20 T cell receptor beta chains from one sample sequenced in a study of blood T cell repertoires in COVID-19. The repertoire was sequenced with immunoSEQ multiplex PCR; TCRdb's copy has only in-frame clones and lacks some. The table includes approximately 400,000 clones, around 90% detected once. Sequences were obtained from PBMCs or T cells enriched from blood (not recorded which). The receptors were gathered from a woman aged 18 to 35 who had recovered from COVID-19.

The V call is TRBV28, the J call TRBJ1-5; 11 positions match TRBD1. The CDR3 totals 14 residues. Germline CDR1 is MDHEN and CDR2 is SYDVKM. V was pared by 5 bases and J by 5 bases, with 2 bases of the junction left unmatched. In DNA form, the CDR3 reads TGTGCCAGCAGTGTGGACAGGGGGCATCAGCCCCAGCATTTT. Translation gives CASSVDRGHQPQHF.

This sequence joins TRBV2 and TRBJ2-1; 12 positions match TRBD2. This CDR3 has 18 residues. Germline CDR1 SNHLY, CDR2 FYNNEI. With V trimmed by 6 bases and J by 8 bases, 17 bases remained unmatched. CDR3 bases: TGTGCCAGCAGACCCCTTTACCTAGCGGGGGGGCATAGGGATGAGCAGTTCTTC. Amino acid sequence: CASRPLYLAGGHRDEQFF.

V is TRBV5-5 and J is TRBJ1-4, with D perhaps TRBD1 (5 bases). This CDR3 comprises 14 residues. Trimming took off 3 bases at V and 5 bases at J, with 11 bases between the two ends. The germline V gene has CDR1 SGHKS and CDR2 YYEKEE (reference sequence). CDR3 nucleotide sequence: TGTGCCAGCAGCTCAGGACAACTGAATGAAAAACTGTTTTTT. This encodes CASSSGQLNEKLFF.

This clone appeared a single time. The chain is built from TRBV2 and TRBJ1-2, with 7 bases aligning to TRBD1. The germline V gene encodes CDR1 SNHLY and CDR2 FYNNEI. J gave up 2 bases and V 7 bases, and 4 bases lay outside the gene matches. This CDR3 has 13 residues. DNA for the CDR3: TGTGCCAGCATTCGACAGGGAAACTATGGCTACACCTTC. Protein sequence: CASIRQGNYGYTF.

This rearrangement joins TRBV19 to TRBJ2-5, with TRBD1 identical over 9 bases. From germline, CDR1 is LNHDA and CDR2 SQIVND (reference sequence). CDR3 length equals 14 residues. The V and J ends lost 5 bases and 3 bases, in that order; junction bases with no gene match: 4. The CDR3 bases are TGTGCCAGTAGTCCCTGGACAGGGGAAGAGACCCAGTACTTC. It encodes CASSPWTGEETQYF.

The rearrangement joins TRBV30 to TRBJ2-1; 9 bases match TRBD2. The J segment lost 4 bases and the V segment lost 0 bases, leaving 4 bases of the junction unmatched. CDR1 GTSNPN and CDR2 SVGIG come from the germline V gene (reference sequence). There are 15 residues in the CDR3. This CDR3 is CAWSVQAGGYNEQFF. The CDR3 DNA reads TGTGCCTGGAGTGTACAGGCGGGGGGGTACAATGAGCAGTTCTTC.

This clone was picked up one time. The chain couples TRBV6-5 to TRBJ1-2; no firm D call. From germline, CDR1 is MNHEY and CDR2 SVGAGI. Trimming cost V 6 bases and J 5 bases, with 13 bases left between them. The CDR3 consists of 13 residues. The CDR3 sequence: CASSRESRYGYTF. The CDR3, as DNA: TGTGCCAGCAGCCGAGAGTCTAGGTATGGCTACACCTTC.

This clone appeared a few times. The gene calls are TRBV5-4 and TRBJ2-7; TRBD2 might be the D (7 bases). This CDR3 comprises 14 residues. Trimming stripped 4 bases from V and 4 bases from J, with 15 bases between. CDR1 is SGHNT and CDR2 is YYREEE in the germline V gene (reference sequence). CDR3 DNA: TGTGCCAGCAGCGGGTCGGGGGGCCGATACGAGCAGTACTTC. Translation gives CASSGSGGRYEQYF.

V and J are TRBV5-1 and TRBJ1-1; D not resolved. The CDR3 has 14 residues. The V end lost 1 base, the J end lost 2 bases, and 9 bases lay between the germline ends. Germline V lookup: CDR1 SGHRS, CDR2 YFSETQ. The CDR3 spells CASSLSFLNTEAFF. CDR3 coding DNA: TGCGCCAGCAGCTTGAGTTTCCTAAACACTGAAGCTTTCTTT.

CDR3 sequence reads: CASSFATGGLAVGYTF. CDR3 in DNA: TGTGCCAGCAGCTTTGCCACGGGGGGACTCGCCGTTGGCTACACCTTC. The chain is built from TRBV11-2 and TRBJ1-2; D is perhaps TRBD1 (5 bases). The CDR3 sequence is 16 residues long. Trimming cost V 3 bases and J 7 bases, with 21 bases left between them. The V gene's germline CDR1 is SGHAT and CDR2 FQNNGV.

A single count supports this clone. This sample also contains other DNA sequences that code for the same CDR3. The gene calls are TRBV3-1 (or the pseudogene TRBV3-2) and TRBJ1-6, with 8 nucleotides matching TRBD1. The CDR3 sequence is 14 residues long. Germline CDR1 reads LGHDT; CDR2 reads YNNKEL (reference sequence). V lost 0 bases to trimming and J lost 9 bases; unmatched junction nucleotides: 1. The chain's CDR3 is CASSQDRGRSPLHF. The CDR3 nucleotides read TGTGCCAGCAGCCAAGACAGGGGGCGTTCACCCCTCCACTTT.

The CDR3, as DNA: TGTGCCAGCAGCCCTCTCCTCGATCGTCTTACTCGGGACTATGGCTACACCTTC. Translation gives CASSPLLDRLTRDYGYTF. V gene TRBV3-1 (or the pseudogene TRBV3-2) combines with J gene TRBJ1-2; D not resolved. The CDR3 has 18 residues. The germline V gene has CDR1 LGHDT and CDR2 YNNKEL (reference sequence). V gave up 4 bases and J gave up 3 bases, with 24 bases separating them.

The V and J genes are TRBV10-1 and TRBJ2-5; no firm D call. The V gene lost 10 bases and the J gene lost 7 bases, with 7 bases spanning the gap. The CDR3 has 9 residues. Germline CDR1 and CDR2: WNHNN and SYGVQD (reference sequence). The CDR3 here is CAIGWTQYF. The CDR3 DNA sequence: TGCGCCATCGGGTGGACCCAGTACTTC.

The chain employs TRBV7-2 and TRBJ2-1; 8 bases map to TRBD1. The CDR3 runs to 15 residues. Germline V gives CDR1 SGHTA, CDR2 FQGNSA. Trimming at V came to 5 bases and at J to 5 bases, leaving 8 bases not matched to a gene. The CDR3 DNA follows: TGTGCCAGCAGCAGAGACAGGGGCATCCACAATGAGCAGTTCTTC. It translates to CASSRDRGIHNEQFF.

CDR3 sequence: CAELGPYGYTF. In DNA, the CDR3 is TGTGCCGAACTGGGCCCCTATGGCTACACCTTC. This chain links TRBV6-4 with TRBJ1-2; D gene uncertain. V was clipped by 11 bases and J by 4 bases, with 11 bases between them. CDR1 MRHNA and CDR2 SNTAGT come from the germline V gene. The CDR3 length is 11 residues.

The chain is built from TRBV11-2 and TRBJ2-7; 8 nucleotides line up with TRBD1. The V gene end was trimmed by 1 base and the J gene end by 2 bases; junction bases not matched to a gene: 4. The CDR3 loop spans 15 amino acids. The germline gives CDR1 SGHAT, CDR2 FQNNGV. Written as DNA, the CDR3 is TGTGCCAGCAGCTTAGCAGGACAGGGAGCCTACGAGCAGTACTTC. It encodes CASSLAGQGAYEQYF.

The genes are TRBV28 and TRBJ2-7; D possibly corresponds to TRBD2 (5 bases). With 1 base removed from V and 3 bases from J, the gap between germline ends came to 16 bases. The CDR3 consists of 16 residues. Germline V gives CDR1 MDHEN, CDR2 SYDVKM. CDR3 coding DNA: TGTGCCAGCAGTTTATCGGAGGAGAATTTGGACTACGAGCAGTACTTC. Its translation: CASSLSEENLDYEQYF.

The J gene is TRBJ2-1, the V gene TRBV5-4, with TRBD2 matching 7 bases. The CDR3 length is 16 residues. CDR1 is SGHNT, CDR2 YYREEE, per germline (reference sequence). V shed 3 bases, J shed 2 bases, and the junction held 8 bases outside the gene matches. CDR3 coding DNA: TGTGCCAGCAGCTCGGGAGCGGGGAGGACCTACAATGAGCAGTTCTTC. It specifies CASSSGAGRTYNEQFF.

The chain has TRBV12-3 or TRBV12-4 and TRBJ1-3, with a possible D match to TRBD1 (5 bases). V lost 8 bases and J 2 bases, leaving 10 bases between the germline ends. The CDR3 length is 13 residues. The CDR3 reads CASGTDPGNTIYF. CDR3 coding DNA: TGTGCCAGCGGGACTGATCCTGGAAACACCATATATTTT.

V and J are TRBV2 and TRBJ2-4, with a weak D call TRBD1 (6 bases). V shed 6 bases and J shed 0 bases, with 12 bases lying between them. The CDR3 is 15 residues long. Germline assignment: CDR1 SNHLY and CDR2 FYNNEI. The CDR3 sequence: CASRQGPLAKNIQYF. The CDR3 region has the DNA TGTGCCAGCAGACAGGGCCCGCTAGCCAAAAACATTCAGTACTTC. Variable domain in full (rest from reference TRBV2 and TRBJ2-4): EPEVTQTPSHQVTQMGQEVILRCVPISNHLYFYWYRQILGQKVEFLVSFYNNEISEKSEIFDDQFSVERPDGSNFTLKIRSTKLEDSAMYFCASRQGPLAKNIQYFGAGTRLSVL.